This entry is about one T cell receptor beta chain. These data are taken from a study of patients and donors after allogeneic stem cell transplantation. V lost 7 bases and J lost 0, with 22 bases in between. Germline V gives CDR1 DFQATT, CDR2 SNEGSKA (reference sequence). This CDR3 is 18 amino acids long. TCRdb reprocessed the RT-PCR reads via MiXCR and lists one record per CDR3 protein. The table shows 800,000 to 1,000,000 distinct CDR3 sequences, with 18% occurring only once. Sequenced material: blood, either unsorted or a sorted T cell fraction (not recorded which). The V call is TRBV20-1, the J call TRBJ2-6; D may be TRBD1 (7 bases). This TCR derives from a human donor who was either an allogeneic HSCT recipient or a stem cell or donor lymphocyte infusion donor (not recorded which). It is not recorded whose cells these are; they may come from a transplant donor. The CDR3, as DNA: TGCAGTGTGCAACCGAGGGGGCGGGGCATCTCTGGGGCCAACGTCCTGACTTTC. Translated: CSVQPRGRGISGANVLTF.